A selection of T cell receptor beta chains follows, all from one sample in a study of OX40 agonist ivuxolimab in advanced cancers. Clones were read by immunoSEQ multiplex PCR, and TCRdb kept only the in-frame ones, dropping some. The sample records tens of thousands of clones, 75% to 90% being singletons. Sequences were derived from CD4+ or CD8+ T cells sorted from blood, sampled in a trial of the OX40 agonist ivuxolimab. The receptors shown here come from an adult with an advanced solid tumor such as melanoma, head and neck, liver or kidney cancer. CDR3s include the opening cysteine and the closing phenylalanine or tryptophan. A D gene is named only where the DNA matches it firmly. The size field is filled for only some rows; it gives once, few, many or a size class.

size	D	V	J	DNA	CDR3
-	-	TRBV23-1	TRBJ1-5	TGCGCCAGCAGTCAATGGGGGGGCTGGAGCAATCAGCCCCAGCATTTT	CASSQWGGWSNQPQHF
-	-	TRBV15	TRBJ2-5	TGTGCCACCAGCAGAGATAGGGTGGAGACCCAGTACTTC	CATSRDRVETQYF
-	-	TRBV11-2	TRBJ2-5	TGTGCCAGCAGCTCCTTGGTGGGACCCCGGGGGACCCAGTACTTC	CASSSLVGPRGTQYF
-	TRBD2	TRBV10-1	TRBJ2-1	TGCGCCAGCAGCTCAGGACTAGCGACTGAGCAGTTCTTC	CASSSGLATEQFF
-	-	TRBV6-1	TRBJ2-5	TGTGCCAGCAGGTGGTGGGGGACCCAAGAGACCCAGTACTTC	CASRWWGTQETQYF
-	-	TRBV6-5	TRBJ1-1	TGTGCCAGCAGTCTACGGTCCTCCATGAACACTGAAGCTTTCTTT	CASSLRSSMNTEAFF
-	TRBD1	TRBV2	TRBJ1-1	TGTGCCAGCAGCCGACAGGGAGAGAACACTGAAGCTTTCTTT	CASSRQGENTEAFF
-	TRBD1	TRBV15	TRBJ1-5	TGTGCCACCAGCAGAGATCGTTCGAGGACAGGGGCTAGTCAGCCCCAGCATTTT	CATSRDRSRTGASQPQHF
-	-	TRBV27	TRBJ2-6	TGTGCCAGCAAAGCGGACAGATTAGACCCTGGGGCCAACGTCCTGACTTTC	CASKADRLDPGANVLTF
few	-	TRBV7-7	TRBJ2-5	TGTGCCAGCACCTTTAAAGAGGGGGAGACCCAGTACTTC	CASTFKEGETQYF
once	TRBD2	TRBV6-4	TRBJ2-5	TGTGCCAGCAGTGCGGAGAGCGGGGGTGGAAAGACCCAGTACTTC	CASSAESGGGKTQYF
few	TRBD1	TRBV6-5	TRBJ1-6	TGTGCCAGCAGCCAAGGACAGGACTTAGGGTCACCCCTCCACTTT	CASSQGQDLGSPLHF
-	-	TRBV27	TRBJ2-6	TGTGCCAGCAGTTTATACTCGATGGGGCGCTCTGGGGCCAACGTCCTGACTTTC	CASSLYSMGRSGANVLTF
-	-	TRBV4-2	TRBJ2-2	TGTGCCAGCAGCCAATTTCTCGTCCCCTCGTCCGGGGAGCTGTTTTTT	CASSQFLVPSSGELFF
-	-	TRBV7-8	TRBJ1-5	TGTGCCAGCAGCGCCTCACCGGTAAGGAGCGAGCATTTT	CASSASPVRSEHF
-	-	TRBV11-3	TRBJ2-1	TGTGCCAGCAGCCCCGCTCTGGCGGGGCGGAATGAGCAGTTCTTC	CASSPALAGRNEQFF